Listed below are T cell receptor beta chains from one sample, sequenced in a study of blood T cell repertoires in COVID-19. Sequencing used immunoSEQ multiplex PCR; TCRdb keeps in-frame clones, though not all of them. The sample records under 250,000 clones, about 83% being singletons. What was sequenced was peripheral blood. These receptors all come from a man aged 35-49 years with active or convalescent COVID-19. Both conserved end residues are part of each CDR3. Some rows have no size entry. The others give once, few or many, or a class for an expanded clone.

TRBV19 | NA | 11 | CATGTAYGYTF
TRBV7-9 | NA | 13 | CASSVTSGAEQYF
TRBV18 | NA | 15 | CASQIGAGVDSPLHF
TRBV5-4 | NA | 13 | CASRPDRGDGYTF
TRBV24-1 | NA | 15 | CATSGPTGGEEPQHF
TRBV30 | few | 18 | CAWSVRWGEKLMNTEAFF
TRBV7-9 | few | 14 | CASSLSAGNSPLHF
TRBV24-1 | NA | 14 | CATSDEGANTEAFF
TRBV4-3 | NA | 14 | CASSQDTWGDGYTF
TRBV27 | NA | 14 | CASSLSRANTEAFF
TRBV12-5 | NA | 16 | CASGLIRGLKVETQYF
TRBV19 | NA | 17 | CASSIRTGDTSGNTIYF
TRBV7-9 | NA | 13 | CASSFQYNQPQHF
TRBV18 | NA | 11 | CASSQENEQFF
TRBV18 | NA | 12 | CASSRGTTEAFF
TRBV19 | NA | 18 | CASSTNPGQGEGTDTQYF
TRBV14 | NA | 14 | CASSQADRIYGYTF
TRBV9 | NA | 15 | CASSVDGQGVDEQFF
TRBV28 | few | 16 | CASSLHSGGAGTEAFF
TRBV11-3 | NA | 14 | CASSLIGRNTEAFF
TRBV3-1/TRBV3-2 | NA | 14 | CASSQDDRTYEQYF
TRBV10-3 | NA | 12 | CACGGANQPQHF
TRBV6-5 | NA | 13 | CASTLTTGTEAFF
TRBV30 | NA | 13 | CASTDRGNSPLHF
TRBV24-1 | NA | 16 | CATSDPRDRGMTGYTF
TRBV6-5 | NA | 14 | CASTFNRVTGELFF
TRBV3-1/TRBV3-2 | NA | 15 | CASSPYGGLNTEAFF
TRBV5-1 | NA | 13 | CASSQSGSYEQYF
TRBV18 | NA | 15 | CASSPQQIQNYGYTF
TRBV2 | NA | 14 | CASSEASGLYEQYF
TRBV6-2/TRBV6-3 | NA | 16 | CASSPRTGGSGNTIYF
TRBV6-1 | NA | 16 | CASSEAANLPGGELFF
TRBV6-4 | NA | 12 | CASSATGDTQYF
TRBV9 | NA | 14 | CASSGGDRDGEQYF
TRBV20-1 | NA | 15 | CSASSLGDSPYEQYF
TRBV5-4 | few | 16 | CASSAPSGGPTGELFF
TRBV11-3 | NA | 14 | CASSLVAGGIEQFF
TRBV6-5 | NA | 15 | CASSPPSGGYGEQFF
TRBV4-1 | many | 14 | CASSQQQGPDTQYF
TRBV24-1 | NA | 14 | CATSDIGQHNEQFF